At least ten counts were recorded for the clone carrying this T cell receptor (beta chain). This entry comes from a study of CD8+CD57+ T cells in acquired aplastic anemia. Genomic DNA, the template, was used for profiling of the TCR beta VDJ and CDR3. A single record per CDR3 protein comes from TCRdb applying MiXCR to the reads. The profile shows 150,000 or so distinct CDR3 sequences, 48% of them singletons. The ends were cut back, 4 bases at V and 4 bases at J, with 13 bases in the middle. This CDR3 comprises 14 residues. In germline, CDR1 is SQVTM, CDR2 ANQGSEA. All sequencing subjects had displayed CD8+CD57+ cell expansion on flow cytometry.

The V gene is TRBV29-1, the J gene TRBJ1-4; TRBD1 is a possible D gene (6 bases). The TCR originated in a human donor with aplastic anemia. The sample consisted of sorted CD4+, CD8+, or CD8+CD57+ T cells (not recorded which) from PBMCs. CDR3 residues: CSVGGRGLNEKLFF. CDR3 DNA: TGCAGCGTTGGAGGCAGGGGACTTAATGAAAAACTGTTTTTT.